Included here is one T cell receptor beta chain sequence, with context. This sample was taken from a study of blood T cell repertoires in COVID-19. This CDR3 is 13 amino acids long. V was clipped by 9 bases and J by 4 bases, with 12 bases between them. CDR1 is MNHEY and CDR2 is SVGAGI in the germline V gene. Produced via immunoSEQ multiplex PCR; TCRdb's table is partial and in-frame only. The profile covers some 250,000 clones, with about 88% appearing a single time and around 1.8% taken by the ten largest. This clonotype was obtained from a man under 40 with active or convalescent COVID-19. The sample consisted of peripheral blood. The chain uses TRBV6-5 and TRBJ2-2; TRBD1 is a possible D gene (5 bases). The CDR3 DNA is TGTGCCAGTAGGCAGGGAAGCACCGGGGAGCTGTTTTTT. Translation: CASRQGSTGELFF.